The 3 T cell receptor beta chains presented below share a single source sample, sequenced in a study of cytomegalovirus exposure and HLA in healthy donors (dated 2017 in TCRdb). The library was generated by the immunoSEQ multiplex PCR assay. A mixture of 60 forward primers for TCR Vbeta segments and 13 reverse primers for TCR Jbeta segments was used in the multiplex PCR. The immuneACCESS repertoire file appears here via TCRdb, limited to in-frame rearrangements. These files lack a portion of the clones; in checked studies, under half of the deficit traces to unresolved V genes, and the cause of the others is not known. The sample includes 70,000 to 90,000 clones, with roughly 63% observed a single time. Together, the top ten hold around 16% of the sample. The material sequenced was PBMCs. The receptors were gathered from a woman aged 40 to 50 in good health and CMV-seropositive.

V and J are TRBV5-4 and TRBJ2-1; 7 bases are shared with TRBD1. The ends lost 6 bases at V and 0 bases at J; junction bases unmatched: 9. Germline loops: CDR1 SGHNT, CDR2 YYREEE (reference sequence). CDR3 length: 16 amino acids. The CDR3 sequence is CASTEKTGSSYNEQFF. The CDR3 DNA is TGTGCCAGCACCGAAAAGACAGGGAGCTCCTACAATGAGCAGTTCTTC.

The chain recombines TRBV7-2 with TRBJ2-7; maybe TRBD1 (6 bases). This CDR3 is built from 12 residues. V was pared by 7 bases and J by 2 bases, with 9 bases between. Germline values: CDR1 SGHTA, CDR2 FQGNSA. The CDR3 sequence: CASTDSPYEQYF. The CDR3 DNA follows: TGTGCCAGCACGGACAGCCCCTACGAGCAGTACTTC.

V is TRBV7-2 and J is TRBJ2-1; D is unresolved. Germline CDR1 reads SGHTA; CDR2 reads FQGNSA. Between the trimmed V and J ends, which lost 7 bases and 0 bases, there was a span of 10 bases. This CDR3 is built from 14 residues. The DNA of the CDR3 is TGTGCCAGCACCTTCGGAGCCTCCTACAATGAGCAGTTCTTC. This encodes CASTFGASYNEQFF.